Here is one T cell receptor beta chain with its context. Generated by immunoSEQ multiplex PCR, the TCRdb table keeps only in-frame clones and is missing some. The sample lists 190,000 or so clones; about 86% were seen once. The data were obtained in a study of blood T cell repertoires in COVID-19. Study-level information: The United States, Italy and Spain supplied acute and convalescent COVID-19 samples. In each case, the material was cDNA or gDNA derived from T cells, B-cell-depleted T cells, or PBMCs.

The CDR3 consists of 14 residues. Germline V gene data show CDR1 as LNHDA and CDR2 as SQIVND (reference sequence). The trim removed 4 bases at V and 8 bases at J, leaving 8 bases unmatched. The source material was peripheral blood. The TCR was taken from a young woman who had recovered from COVID-19. This rearrangement joins TRBV19 to TRBJ1-2; 9 nucleotides match TRBD1. The CDR3 DNA is TGTGCCAGTAGTAAAACCGGGACAGGGAAAGGCTACACCTTC. This gives the protein CASSKTGTGKGYTF.